This TCR beta chain was retrieved from a study of beta chain features in type 1 diabetes. On the study more broadly: Examination of sorted cells across all samples involved 90 million to 120 million cells. Points from the study as a whole: For Type 1 diabetes patients, all four CD4+ subsets carried TCRB CDR3s that were moderately but significantly shorter.

Sequenced material consisted of expressed TCRB transcripts (all of the isolated RNA was reverse transcribed). TCRdb's table, derived via immunoSEQ multiplex PCR, lists solely in-frame clones and lacks some. The sample holds about 340,000 clones; around 9.7% are singletons and the top ten take 1%. One heparinised draw, averaging about 110 mL, was taken per donor. Of note for this clone: Its antigen is unknown.

The clonotype comes from a man younger than 45 with type 1 diabetes. The sequencing input was central memory CD4+ T cells from blood.

As DNA, the CDR3 is TGTGCCAGCAGCTTAGAAGGGACAGGGTCTGGGGCAGATACGCAGTATTTT. It encodes CASSLEGTGSGADTQYF. The chain employs TRBV7-2 and TRBJ2-3; 9 nucleotides align to TRBD1. The ends lost 1 base at V and 4 bases at J; junction bases unmatched: 9. The length of the CDR3 is 17 residues. CDR1 and CDR2 (germline): SGHTA, FQGNSA.